This T cell receptor (beta chain) was identified in a study of STAT5B mutations in CD4+ large granular lymphocyte leukemia. CDR1 is SGHTA, CDR2 FQGNSA, per germline. The V segment lost 1 base and the J segment 1 base; nucleotides outside the gene matches: 2. This CDR3 is built from 16 residues. This clone was seen a single time. Its matching antigen is unknown. General study points: 8/27 top patient clones versus 2/35 control clones were TRBV06-family. Main leukemic clonotypes were patient-specific, but around 25% appeared at low frequency elsewhere. Patient CD4-sorted repertoires stayed more clonal than healthy ones after leukemic-clone removal.

As originally analysed: Productive clonotypes were detectable down to 2.59 x 10-5 frequency. Assay used: immunoSEQ multiplex PCR; TCRdb lists only in-frame clones, some missing. V and J calls and clone size are as listed in that table; D and trimming were resolved from the DNA. The sample lists around 33,000 clones; 75% to 85% were seen once. This receptor was taken from a human donor in good health. Material for sequencing was CD4+ T cells from blood buffy coats. The rearrangement uses TRBV7-2 and TRBJ2-4, with 9 bases matching TRBD2. The CDR3 bases are TGTGCCAGCAGCTTAGTCCTAGCGGGGGCCAAAAACATTCAGTACTTC. Protein product: CASSLVLAGAKNIQYF.